This T cell receptor beta chain was obtained from a study of T cell changes during pregnancy in multiple sclerosis. Profiling relied on immunoSEQ multiplex PCR, and the TCRdb table lists in-frame clones only, not all of them. The sample contains tens of thousands of clones, 90% to 95% of which appear only once. The input for sequencing was CD8+ T cells from peripheral blood mononuclear cells, taken before pregnancy. The TCR comes from a female donor with multiple sclerosis, enrolled in a pregnancy study.

The CDR3 sequence is CASSDGGAVIYEQYF. The CDR3, as DNA: TGTGCCTCCTCAGATGGGGGGGCCGTAATCTACGAGCAGTACTTC. This chain links TRBV7-2 with TRBJ2-7; perhaps TRBD2 as D (7 bases). CDR1 is SGHTA, CDR2 FQGNSA, per germline. The CDR3 is made up of 15 amino acids. Trimming stripped 11 bases from V and 3 bases from J, with 23 bases between.